This T cell receptor (beta chain) originates from a study of shared clonotypes between healthy human individuals. CDR1 SGHKS and CDR2 YYEKEE come from the germline V gene (reference sequence). Germline trimming cut 4 bases from V and 4 bases from J; bases unmatched to any gene: 11. The CDR3 has 16 amino acids. Assay: immunoSEQ multiplex PCR; the TCRdb copy retains only in-frame clones and omits some. The sample contains around 1.1 million clones, roughly 80% of which appear only once. This sequence was found in a man between 18 and 35 years old in good health. Some clones in this sample may be carry-over from other donors' samples. Sample: memory CD4+ T cells from PBMCs. Subset given: CD45RA-negative fraction. The genes are TRBV5-5 and TRBJ2-7; 10 nucleotides agree with TRBD1. Here the CDR3 DNA reads TGTGCCAGCAGCCGCCGGGGGGACAGGGGATCGTACGAGCAGTACTTC. It codes for CASSRRGDRGSYEQYF.